A single sample gave rise to the 21 T cell receptor beta chains below, sequenced in a study of blood T cell repertoires in COVID-19. Some clones are missing from TCRdb's copy, which holds only in-frame ones; the method was immunoSEQ multiplex PCR. Counted here are around 60,000 clones, just under 75% occurring once; the ten biggest clones make up about 5%. Sequenced input: peripheral blood. These receptors all come from a woman in her sixties or seventies with COVID-19, enrolled during active disease.

The rearrangement uses TRBV19 and TRBJ1-5, with a possible D match to TRBD1 (6 bases). CDR1 and CDR2 (germline): LNHDA, SQIVND (reference sequence). CDR3 size: 15 residues. With 5 bases removed from V and 1 base from J, the gap between germline ends came to 12 bases. CDR3 amino acids: CASSGRGGSNQPQHF. The CDR3, as DNA: TGTGCCAGTAGTGGCCGCGGGGGCAGCAATCAGCCCCAGCATTTT.

The chain recombines TRBV29-1 with TRBJ2-3, with 7 bases fitting TRBD2. J was trimmed by 2 bases and V by 4 bases; bases with no gene match: 3. Germline lookup yields CDR1 SQVTM and CDR2 ANQGSEA. This CDR3 spans 13 amino acids. The CDR3 loop is CSVAGTTTDTQYF. CDR3 coding DNA: TGCAGCGTTGCCGGGACTACCACAGATACGCAGTATTTT.

The rearrangement joins TRBV27 to TRBJ2-7; 8 bases line up with TRBD1. Looked up from germline, CDR1 is MNHEY and CDR2 is SMNVEV (reference sequence). The CDR3 extends over 15 amino acids. J was trimmed by 2 bases and V by 8 bases; bases with no gene match: 11. The CDR3 spells CASQSVGQATYEQYF. CDR3 nucleotide sequence: TGTGCCAGCCAATCGGTGGGACAGGCGACCTACGAGCAGTACTTC.

This clone was found once. V is TRBV7-3 and J is TRBJ1-1; possibly TRBD1 for D (6 bases). CDR1 is SGHTA, CDR2 FQGTGA, per germline. Deletions cut 0 bases from V and 3 bases from J, with 14 bases between. The length of the CDR3 is 16 residues. The CDR3 DNA follows: TGTGCCAGCAGCTTAACCGGCGGGGGGCAGGACACTGAAGCTTTCTTT. Its translation is CASSLTGGGQDTEAFF. Filled out from reference TRBV7-3 and TRBJ1-1, the complete variable domain reads GAGVSQTPSNKVTEKGKYVELRCDPISGHTALYWYRQSLGQGPEFLIYFQGTGAADDSGLPNDRFFAVRPEGSVSTLKIQRTERGDSAVYLCASSLTGGGQDTEAFFGQGTRLTVV.

The chain is built from TRBV7-3 and TRBJ1-6; perhaps TRBD1 as D (5 bases). The germline gives CDR1 SGHTA, CDR2 FQGTGA. The CDR3 extends over 14 amino acids. V was trimmed by 3 bases and J by 7 bases, leaving 10 bases between them. The CDR3 spells CASSFQGGNSPLHF. CDR3 coding DNA: TGTGCCAGCAGCTTCCAGGGTGGAAATTCACCCCTCCACTTT.

The chain joins TRBV12-3 or TRBV12-4 to TRBJ1-3; the D gene is possibly TRBD1 (5 bases). The V end lost 1 base, the J end lost 9 bases, and 10 bases lay between the germline ends. The CDR3 spans 13 residues. The CDR3 coding sequence is TGTGCCAGCAGTTTAGAGGGACTTGGCACCATATATTTT. It translates to CASSLEGLGTIYF.

The chain uses TRBV5-1 and TRBJ2-1; 7 bases match TRBD2. This CDR3 spans 14 amino acids. Germline CDR1 reads SGHRS; CDR2 reads YFSETQ. The ends lost 4 bases at V and 7 bases at J; junction bases unmatched: 8. CDR3 coding DNA: TGCGCCAGCAGCCCCCAGGCGGGAGTAAATGAGCAGTTCTTC. Translating it yields CASSPQAGVNEQFF.

The chain couples TRBV11-3 to TRBJ2-3, with 11 positions matching TRBD1. The CDR3 has 16 amino acids. CDR1 SGHNT and CDR2 YENEEA come from the germline V gene. V gave up 5 bases and J gave up 2 bases; unmatched junction bases: 6. This chain's CDR3 is CASSPGTGGYTDTQYF. CDR3 coding DNA: TGTGCCAGCAGCCCCGGGACAGGGGGATACACAGATACGCAGTATTTT.

This chain links TRBV5-1 with TRBJ2-1; 11 bases match TRBD2. Germline assignment: CDR1 SGHRS and CDR2 YFSETQ. This CDR3 is 17 amino acids long. V lost 0 bases to trimming and J lost 3 bases; unmatched junction nucleotides: 5. The DNA of the CDR3 is TGCGCCAGCAGCTTGGTGTCTAGCGGGGGGCTCTACAATGAGCAGTTCTTC. Its translation is CASSLVSSGGLYNEQFF.

The chain has TRBV10-3 and TRBJ1-1; a possible D gene is TRBD1 (5 bases). Germline V gene sequence: CDR1 ENHRY, CDR2 SYGVKD. V lost 0 bases and J lost 3, with 5 bases in between. The CDR3 is 13 residues long. The CDR3 DNA follows: TGTGCCATCAGTGAGTCAGGGGACACTGAAGCTTTCTTT. It yields the protein CAISESGDTEAFF.

The V call is TRBV19, the J call TRBJ1-5; D gene uncertain. Germline V gene lookup returns CDR1 LNHDA and CDR2 SQIVND (reference sequence). The CDR3 contains 14 residues. Trimming removed 5 bases at V and 6 bases at J, with 14 bases between. CDR3 protein: CASSGSNRGQPQHF. As DNA, the CDR3 is TGTGCCAGTAGTGGTTCGAATAGAGGTCAGCCCCAGCATTTT.

The chain recombines TRBV6-1 with TRBJ2-3; the D gene is possibly TRBD2 (6 bases). Trimming stripped 2 bases from V and 2 bases from J, with 11 bases between. This CDR3 has 15 residues. The germline gives CDR1 MNHNS, CDR2 SASEGT. CDR3 bases: TGTGCCAGCAGTGAACCTCGGGACTCCACAGATACGCAGTATTTT. Amino acids: CASSEPRDSTDTQYF.

The chain couples TRBV7-3 to TRBJ2-3; 10 bases are a match to TRBD2. Losses at the gene ends were 1 base for V and 0 bases for J; bases not matched to a gene: 10. Germline V gene sequence: CDR1 SGHTA, CDR2 FQGTGA. The CDR3 runs 19 residues. CDR3 in amino acids: CASSLKGILAGESTDTQYF. In DNA, the CDR3 is TGTGCCAGCAGCTTAAAGGGGATTCTAGCGGGAGAAAGCACAGATACGCAGTATTTT.

The V call is TRBV12-5, the J call TRBJ1-2, with D uncertain. V lost 7 bases and J 2 bases, leaving 8 bases between the germline ends. The germline V gene has CDR1 LGHNT and CDR2 FRNRAP. The CDR3 extends over 12 amino acids. CDR3 nucleotides: TGTGCTAGTGCCAGAGCGAACTATGGCTACACCTTC. Its translation is CASARANYGYTF.

The chain joins TRBV19 to TRBJ2-7, with 14 bases aligning to TRBD2. The CDR3 sequence is 17 residues long. V gave up 5 bases and J gave up 0 bases; unmatched junction bases: 6. Germline lookup yields CDR1 LNHDA and CDR2 SQIVND (reference sequence). The CDR3 nucleotides are TGTGCCAGTAGTGTTGGGACTAGCGGGAGCGGCTCCTACGAGCAGTACGTC. Translation gives CASSVGTSGSGSYEQYV.

The chain employs TRBV6-5 and TRBJ2-2; D may be TRBD1 (5 bases). CDR1 is MNHEY and CDR2 is SVGAGI in the germline V gene. The CDR3 is made up of 13 amino acids. Trimming left V 5 bases short and J 10 bases short, with 14 bases between. The CDR3 loop is CASSLSRVVELFF. CDR3 coding DNA: TGTGCCAGCAGTCTTTCCAGGGTTGTGGAGCTGTTTTTT.

This chain links TRBV7-6 with TRBJ1-5; D remains unclear. V was clipped by 5 bases and J by 2 bases, with 16 bases between them. The CDR3 is 16 amino acids. CDR1 and CDR2 (germline): SGHVS, FNYEAQ. The CDR3 nucleotides are TGTGCCAGCAGCGTGACTCACGGAGAGGGCAATCAGCCCCAGCATTTT. This sequence encodes CASSVTHGEGNQPQHF.

In its sample, this clone was seen once. This chain links TRBV29-1 with TRBJ1-5, with D maybe TRBD1 (5 bases). V lost 4 bases to trimming and J lost 6 bases, with 13 bases between them. The CDR3 has 13 residues. Germline V gene sequence: CDR1 SQVTM, CDR2 ANQGSEA. DNA of the CDR3: TGCAGCGTTGGGGAGGGCGGGGGTCAGCCCCAGCATTTT. It translates to CSVGEGGGQPQHF.

This chain joins TRBV4-1 and TRBJ2-1; D unresolved. CDR3 length equals 15 residues. CDR1 MGHRA and CDR2 YSYEKL come from the germline V gene. Trimming cost V 2 bases and J 0 bases, with 8 bases left between them. The CDR3, as DNA: TGCGCCAGCAGCCAATACGGTAACTCCTACAATGAGCAGTTCTTC. It encodes CASSQYGNSYNEQFF.

The chain couples TRBV29-1 to TRBJ2-5; 12 bases agree with TRBD2. V was pared by 0 bases and J by 1 base, with 3 bases of the junction left unmatched. Germline V gives CDR1 SQVTM, CDR2 ANQGSEA. This CDR3 contains 16 residues. The CDR3, as DNA: TGCAGCGTTGAAGACGGGACTAGCGGGCCCCAAGAGACCCAGTACTTC. This gives the protein CSVEDGTSGPQETQYF.

This clone has more than one count but fewer than ten. The V gene is TRBV7-9, the J gene TRBJ2-2, with D tentatively TRBD2 (6 bases). This CDR3 is 18 amino acids long. Trimming stripped 5 bases from V and 1 base from J, with 20 bases between. Germline CDR1 and CDR2: SEHNR and FQNEAQ (reference sequence). This chain's CDR3 is CASSPGSGRRRNTGELFF. Written as DNA, the CDR3 is TGTGCCAGCAGCCCAGGGAGCGGGCGGCGGCGGAACACCGGGGAGCTGTTTTTT. The whole variable domain, filled in from reference TRBV7-9 and TRBJ2-2, reads DTGVSQNPRHKITKRGQNVTFRCDPISEHNRLYWYRQTLGQGPEFLTYFQNEAQLEKSRLLSDRFSAERPKGSFSTLEIQRTEQGDSAMYLCASSPGSGRRRNTGELFFGEGSRLTVL.